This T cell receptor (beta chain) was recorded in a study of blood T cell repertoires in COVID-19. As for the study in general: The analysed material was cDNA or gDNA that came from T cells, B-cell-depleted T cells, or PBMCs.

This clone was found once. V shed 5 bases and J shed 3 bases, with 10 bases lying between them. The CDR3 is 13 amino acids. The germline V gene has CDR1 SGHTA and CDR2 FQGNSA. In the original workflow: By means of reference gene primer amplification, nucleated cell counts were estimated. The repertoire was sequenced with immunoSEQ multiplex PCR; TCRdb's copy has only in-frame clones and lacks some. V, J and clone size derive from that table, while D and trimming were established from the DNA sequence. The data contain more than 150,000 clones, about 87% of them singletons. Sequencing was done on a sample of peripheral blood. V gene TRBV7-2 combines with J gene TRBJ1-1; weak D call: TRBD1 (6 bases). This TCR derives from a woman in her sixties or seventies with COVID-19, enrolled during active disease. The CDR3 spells CASSNRVDTEAFF. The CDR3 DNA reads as TGTGCCAGCAGCAACAGGGTGGACACTGAAGCTTTCTTT.